This T cell receptor beta chain was identified in a study of blood T cell repertoires in COVID-19. Study-level information: There were acute and convalescent COVID-19 samples, and they came from the United States, Italy and Spain.

This clone was seen a few times. The CDR3 extends over 17 amino acids. Germline V gives CDR1 MNHNS, CDR2 SASEGT. Trimming cost V 0 bases and J 1 base, with 12 bases left between them. Participants, about 18 to 90 years old, spanned approximately 26 US areas. Libraries were prepared by immunoSEQ multiplex PCR; TCRdb keeps only in-frame clonotypes and omits some of them. The sample yields about 130,000 clones, approximately 78% seen once. Sample: PBMCs or T cells enriched from blood (not recorded which). The TCR sequence derives from a woman in her 50s who had recovered from COVID-19. The chain is built from TRBV6-1 and TRBJ2-2, with D tentatively TRBD1 (5 bases). CDR3 protein: CASSEAHPDKNTGELFF. As DNA, the CDR3 is TGTGCCAGCAGTGAAGCCCACCCGGACAAGAACACCGGGGAGCTGTTTTTT.